The source of this TCR beta chain is a study of response to subunit inactivated influenza vaccine. General observations from the study: The authors suggested that every seasonal influenza vaccination recruits few new T cells.

TCRdb re-called the RT-PCR reads through MiXCR, storing one row per CDR3 protein. The table records hundreds of thousands of distinct CDR3 sequences, more than 15% of them present only once. The count of this clonotype is one. The antigen is not known. This receptor was taken from a man aged 50-60 years who received an inactivated influenza vaccine. Sequenced material: PBMCs from blood, taken approximately 13 days after vaccination.

The CDR3 DNA reads as TGTGCCAGCAGCCCGTACCCAGTGGGCCCCTGGGAGACCCAGTACTTC. This encodes CASSPYPVGPWETQYF. The chain employs TRBV3-1 and TRBJ2-5; D is undetermined. Trimming shortened V by 4 bases and J by 5 bases, and 20 bases separated the two germline ends. Germline CDR1 LGHDT, CDR2 YNNKEL (reference sequence). This CDR3 has 16 residues.